The present entry profiles one T cell receptor beta chain with its context. Its specificity is not known. With 60 Vbeta and 13 Jbeta primers, the PCR was carried out. Only in-frame clones appear in the TCRdb table, and some are missing; sequencing was by immunoSEQ multiplex PCR. The sample shows almost 45,000 clones, and over 7% sits with its ten largest clones. CDR1 and CDR2 (germline): MNHEY, SMNVEV (reference sequence). The CDR3 totals 13 residues. Trimming took off 7 bases at V and 8 bases at J, with 15 bases between the two ends. This record comes from a study of cytomegalovirus exposure and HLA in healthy donors. Whole-study findings and limits: Most TCRs appeared rarely, but some public TCRs recurred in many donors. In an earlier analysis, productive rearrangement rates for most beta V segments clustered near 87% or 30%. With high specificity and sensitivity, the classifier reportedly diagnosed cytomegalovirus status. Later analysis identified a missense DCLRE1C variant that was linked to TCR beta V- and J-gene trimming.

This sequence was found in a male donor in good health and CMV-seronegative. Source material: PBMCs. The V gene is TRBV27, the J gene TRBJ2-1, with a weak D call TRBD2 (7 bases). CDR3 DNA: TGTGCCAGCAACTGGGGCGGGGGCGATGAGCAGTTCTTC. It yields the protein CASNWGGGDEQFF.